This T cell receptor (beta chain) is from a study of T-cell reconstitution after alpha-beta-depleted transplantation in children. Using unique molecular identifiers, the investigators prepared the TCRbeta library. MiXCR, run by TCRdb on the PCR reads, gives a single entry per CDR3 protein. The profile shows 85,000 to 120,000 distinct CDR3 sequences, around 6.1% of them singletons. For this clonotype: Its cognate antigen is unknown.

The study, taken as a whole, reports: Most T-cell counts and diversity one year after the transplant came from T cells that were newly produced. Several hundred rapidly expanded clones from non-depleted graft cells reportedly supplied alpha-beta T cells about two months post-transplant.

With V trimmed by 4 bases and J by 3 bases, 2 bases remained unmatched. The length of the CDR3 is 14 residues. In germline, CDR1 is MNHEY, CDR2 SVGAGI. Specimen: PBMCs, mostly from graft donor cells, collected 60 days after TCRalphabeta/CD19-depleted stem cell transplant. The chain joins TRBV6-5 to TRBJ1-3; 8 bases are shared with TRBD1. This TCR was sampled from a female patient aged 2-10 years who had a stem cell transplant for Fanconi anemia, so the T cells may come from the graft donor. The CDR3, as DNA: TGTGCCAGCAGTTTTGGACAGGGTGGAAACACCATATATTTT. This sequence encodes CASSFGQGGNTIYF.